This T cell receptor beta chain was identified in a study of T cells in tuberculosis. About the study: The T cells targeted glucose monomycolate, a mycobacterial lipid, via CD1B.

The V end lost 0 bases, the J end lost 8 bases, and 10 bases lay between the germline ends. The CDR3 runs to 13 residues. CDR1 is SGHDN, CDR2 FVKESK, per germline. The repertoire was sequenced with immunoSEQ multiplex PCR; TCRdb's copy has only in-frame clones and lacks some. This sample has about 33,000 clones, with about 90% found just once. As for time point: new active TB diagnosis, blood taken before or within 7 days of starting treatment. This receptor was taken from an adult with tuberculosis. Some clones in this sample may be carry-over from other donors' samples. The material was PBMCs, obtained at tuberculosis diagnosis. V gene TRBV14 combines with J gene TRBJ1-2, with TRBD1 as a possible D gene (5 bases). CDR3 coding DNA: TGTGCCAGCAGCCAAGACCGGGGGGGAGGCTACACCTTC. Protein: CASSQDRGGGYTF.